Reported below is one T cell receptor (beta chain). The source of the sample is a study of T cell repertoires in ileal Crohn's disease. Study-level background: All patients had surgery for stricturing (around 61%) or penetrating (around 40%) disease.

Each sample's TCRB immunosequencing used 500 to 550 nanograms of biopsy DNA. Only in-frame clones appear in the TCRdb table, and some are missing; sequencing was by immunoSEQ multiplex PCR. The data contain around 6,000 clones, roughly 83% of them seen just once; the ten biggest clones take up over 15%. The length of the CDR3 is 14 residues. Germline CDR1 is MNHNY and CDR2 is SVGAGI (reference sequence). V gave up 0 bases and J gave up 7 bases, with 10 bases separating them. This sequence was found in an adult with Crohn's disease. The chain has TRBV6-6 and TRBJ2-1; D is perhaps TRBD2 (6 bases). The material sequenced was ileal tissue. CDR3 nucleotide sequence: TGTGCCAGCAGTTACTCGAAGACTAGGAATGAGCAGTTCTTC. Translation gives CASSYSKTRNEQFF.